Below are 23 T cell receptor beta chains sequenced from a single sample in a study of a mutant IDH1 vaccine in newly diagnosed glioma. The sample's time point: week 5, during vaccination. Vaccination comprised doses that each held 300 ug of mutant IDH1 20-mer peptide, plus topical imiquimod. Antigen specificity for these receptors is unknown. TCRdb keeps only in-frame clones here, not all; method: immunoSEQ multiplex PCR. Here the sample spans 40,000 to 55,000 clones, just under 80% being singletons. The material was PBMCs, obtained from a glioma patient whose treatment included an IDH1 peptide vaccine. These receptors were taken from a man in his fifties with glioma.

The chain has TRBV5-1 and TRBJ2-1; 9 bases match TRBD2. CDR3 size: 15 residues. V gave up 3 bases and J gave up 1 base; unmatched junction bases: 2. CDR1 is SGHRS and CDR2 is YFSETQ in the germline V gene. In DNA, the CDR3 is TGCGCCAGCAGCTCGACTAGCGGTTCCTACAATGAGCAGTTCTTC. Its translation: CASSSTSGSYNEQFF.

The chain recombines TRBV5-1 with TRBJ2-5; no reliable D call. The CDR3 covers 14 residues. V dropped 0 bases and J dropped 5 bases, with 11 bases sitting between them. CDR1 and CDR2 (germline): SGHRS, YFSETQ. CDR3: CASSLGGIDETQYF. The CDR3 DNA is TGCGCCAGCAGCTTGGGTGGGATAGACGAGACCCAGTACTTC.

This sequence joins TRBV2 and TRBJ2-5; D unresolved. This CDR3 region has 14 residues. V dropped 2 bases and J dropped 5 bases, with 12 bases sitting between them. Germline CDR1 reads SNHLY; CDR2 reads FYNNEI. CDR3 sequence (DNA): TGTGCCAGCAGTGAAATGGGTATGGAGGAGACCCAGTACTTC. Translating gives CASSEMGMEETQYF.

This chain connects TRBV18 to TRBJ2-7; weak D call: TRBD2 (6 bases). V was shortened by 6 bases and J by 3 bases, with 12 bases between the two germline ends. Germline V lookup: CDR1 KGHSH, CDR2 LQKENI. The CDR3 totals 13 residues. CDR3 region: CASSAGLLYEQYF. DNA of the CDR3: TGTGCCAGCTCGGCGGGACTCCTCTACGAGCAGTACTTC. The complete variable domain, with remaining parts taken from reference TRBV18 and TRBJ2-7, reads NAGVMQNPRHLVRRRGQEARLRCSPMKGHSHVYWYRQLPEEGLKFMVYLQKENIIDESGMPKERFSAEFPKEGPSILRIQQVVRGDSAAYFCASSAGLLYEQYFGPGTRLTVT.

This clone was observed a single time. The chain has TRBV9 and TRBJ1-4; D is perhaps TRBD1 (5 bases). This CDR3 is built from 15 residues. CDR1 is SGDLS and CDR2 is YYNGEE in the germline V gene. V was trimmed by 4 bases and J by 3 bases, leaving 13 bases between them. The chain's CDR3 is CASSPGGLANEKLFF. The CDR3 DNA sequence: TGTGCCAGCAGCCCCGGGGGTTTAGCTAATGAAAAACTGTTTTTT.

The rearrangement joins TRBV6-6 to TRBJ2-1, with a tentative D call TRBD2 (7 bases). The V gene's germline CDR1 is MNHNY and CDR2 SVGAGI (reference sequence). The CDR3 consists of 15 residues. With 2 bases removed from V and 9 bases from J, the gap between germline ends came to 17 bases. The CDR3 region is CASSYPAQRGGEQFF. The DNA of the CDR3 is TGTGCCAGCAGTTACCCGGCCCAGAGGGGGGGTGAGCAGTTCTTC.

This sequence joins TRBV7-9 and TRBJ2-1; D is perhaps TRBD2 (6 bases). The CDR3 consists of 14 residues. Per the germline V gene, CDR1 is SEHNR and CDR2 is FQNEAQ (reference sequence). V was cut by 1 base and J by 2 bases, with 6 bases left in between. CDR3: CASSLVAAYNEQFF. CDR3 DNA sequence: TGTGCCAGCAGCTTAGTAGCGGCCTACAATGAGCAGTTCTTC.

The rearrangement joins TRBV6-1 to TRBJ1-5, with a tentative D call TRBD1 (6 bases). This CDR3 is built from 15 residues. Per germline, CDR1 MNHNS and CDR2 SASEGT. V dropped 5 bases and J dropped 1 base, with 12 bases sitting between them. DNA of the CDR3: TGTGCCAGCAGTCTAGGTGGACAGAGCAATCAGCCCCAGCATTTT. It translates to CASSLGGQSNQPQHF.

The rearrangement uses TRBV4-2 and TRBJ1-6, with D possibly being TRBD1 (5 bases). V was trimmed by 4 bases and J by 7 bases, leaving 14 bases between them. Germline CDR1 reads LGHNA; CDR2 reads YNFKEQ. This CDR3 contains 15 residues. CDR3 nucleotide sequence: TGTGCCAGCAGCCCAACTTGGGACTCCAATTCACCCCTCCACTTT. Translated: CASSPTWDSNSPLHF.

The V call is TRBV7-2, the J call TRBJ1-1, with 7 bases fitting TRBD1. Germline CDR1 SGHTA, CDR2 FQGNSA. With V trimmed by 5 bases and J by 0 bases, 3 bases remained unmatched. The CDR3 is 14 residues long. As DNA, the CDR3 is TGTGCCAGCAGCCAAACAGGGGTGAACACTGAAGCTTTCTTT. Protein sequence: CASSQTGVNTEAFF.

V usage is TRBV5-4 and J usage is TRBJ1-6; D gene unclear. This CDR3 has 13 residues. Germline V CDR1 and CDR2: SGHNT, YYREEE (reference sequence). V was pared by 2 bases and J by 8 bases, with 8 bases between. The CDR3 coding sequence is TGTGCCAGCAGCTTCCGCGAGGATTCACCCCTCCACTTT. It codes for CASSFREDSPLHF.

V and J are TRBV13 and TRBJ2-3, with D tentatively TRBD2 (5 bases). Germline CDR1 and CDR2: PRHDT and FYEKMQ (reference sequence). The CDR3 has 15 residues. Trimming left V 5 bases short and J 0 bases short, with 12 bases between. The CDR3 DNA reads as TGTGCCAGCAGCCCCGAGGGCAGTAGCACAGATACGCAGTATTTT. Protein: CASSPEGSSTDTQYF.

The chain carries TRBV15 and TRBJ1-4, with 7 bases lining up with TRBD1. CDR1 is LNHNV, CDR2 YYDKDF, per germline (reference sequence). Losses at the gene ends were 4 bases for V and 7 bases for J; bases not matched to a gene: 6. The CDR3 has 14 residues. The CDR3: CATSTPTGIEKLFF. The DNA of the CDR3 is TGTGCCACCAGCACTCCGACAGGGATTGAAAAACTGTTTTTT.

The gene calls are TRBV6-1 and TRBJ1-5; the D gene is possibly TRBD1 (5 bases). The CDR3 totals 14 residues. The germline V gene encodes CDR1 MNHNS and CDR2 SASEGT. Trimming pared 8 bases from V and 6 bases from J, leaving 17 bases between. In nucleotides, the CDR3 is TGTGCCAGCCGCCGCGGGGGGGGGACTCAGCCCCAGCATTTT. This gives the protein CASRRGGGTQPQHF.

The gene calls are TRBV5-1 and TRBJ1-3, with 8 bases that match TRBD1. The V gene end was trimmed by 0 bases and the J gene end by 4 bases; junction bases not matched to a gene: 3. The germline gives CDR1 SGHRS, CDR2 YFSETQ. CDR3 length: 15 residues. The chain's CDR3 is CASSLEDRVGNTIYF. As DNA, the CDR3 is TGCGCCAGCAGCTTGGAGGACAGGGTGGGAAACACCATATATTTT.

This chain joins TRBV11-1 and TRBJ2-3, with unresolved D. V lost 3 bases and J 0 bases, leaving 10 bases between the germline ends. Germline assignment: CDR1 SGHAT and CDR2 FQDESV (reference sequence). CDR3 length equals 15 residues. Written as DNA, the CDR3 is TGTGCCAGCAGCTTGCGACTTACTAGCACAGATACGCAGTATTTT. This sequence encodes CASSLRLTSTDTQYF.

V and J are TRBV4-3 and TRBJ1-1, with D uncertain. Germline assignment: CDR1 LGHNA and CDR2 YSLEER. Trimming took off 0 bases at V and 7 bases at J, with 6 bases between the two ends. The CDR3 is 12 amino acids. CDR3 in amino acids: CASSQEFGEAFF. CDR3 nucleotide sequence: TGCGCCAGCAGCCAAGAGTTCGGTGAAGCTTTCTTT.

The chain joins TRBV7-2 to TRBJ1-4; TRBD1 matches at 9 bases. The germline V gene encodes CDR1 SGHTA and CDR2 FQGNSA. The CDR3 contains 13 residues. Trimming cost V 6 bases and J 9 bases; bases outside gene matches: 5. CDR3 residues: CASRNYRGQKLFF. The CDR3 bases are TGTGCCAGCAGGAATTACAGGGGGCAAAAACTGTTTTTT.

The rearrangement joins TRBV25-1 to TRBJ1-4; D remains unclear. The V gene's germline CDR1 is MGHDK and CDR2 SYGVNS. V shed 3 bases and J shed 2 bases, with 10 bases lying between them. The CDR3 is 15 residues long. The CDR3 nucleotides are TGTGCCAGCAGTGATTCGGGTTTTACTAATGAAAAACTGTTTTTT. Protein sequence: CASSDSGFTNEKLFF. The entire variable domain, with the rest obtained from reference TRBV25-1 and TRBJ1-4, is as follows: EADIYQTPRYLVIGTGKKITLECSQTMGHDKMYWYQQDPGMELHLIHYSYGVNSTEKGDLSSESTVSRIRTEHFPLTLESARPSHTSQYLCASSDSGFTNEKLFFGSGTQLSVL.

This sequence joins TRBV19 and TRBJ2-2; possibly TRBD1 or TRBD2 for D (5 bases each). The CDR3 length is 13 residues. Germline CDR1 LNHDA, CDR2 SQIVND (reference sequence). Trimming removed 3 bases from V and 7 bases from J, with 9 bases in between. CDR3 DNA sequence: TGTGCCAGTAGTATCGGGGCAGGCGGGGAGCTGTTTTTT. Translating it yields CASSIGAGGELFF. The full variable domain, completed using reference TRBV19 and TRBJ2-2, is DGGITQSPKYLFRKEGQNVTLSCEQNLNHDAMYWYRQDPGQGLRLIYYSQIVNDFQKGDIAEGYSVSREKKESFPLTVTSAQKNPTAFYLCASSIGAGGELFFGEGSRLTVL.

The chain uses TRBV7-9 and TRBJ1-5, with a tentative D call TRBD1 (6 bases). Germline loops: CDR1 SEHNR, CDR2 FQNEAQ (reference sequence). The CDR3 covers 15 residues. V was cut by 5 bases and J by 3 bases, with 14 bases left in between. The CDR3 coding sequence is TGTGCCAGCAGCCCACAGGGAACGAACAATCAGCCCCAGCATTTT. This codes for CASSPQGTNNQPQHF.

The chain uses TRBV13 and TRBJ2-7; 9 bases agree with TRBD2. Germline V CDR1 and CDR2: PRHDT, FYEKMQ (reference sequence). The CDR3 length is 16 residues. The J segment lost 2 bases and the V segment lost 4 bases, leaving 9 bases of the junction unmatched. The CDR3: CASSSKGAGGTYEQYF. CDR3 sequence (DNA): TGTGCCAGCAGCTCCAAGGGGGCGGGGGGGACCTACGAGCAGTACTTC.

The rearrangement uses TRBV6-5 and TRBJ1-2, with D perhaps TRBD1 (5 bases). From germline, CDR1 is MNHEY and CDR2 SVGAGI. CDR3 length: 15 residues. V lost 6 bases to trimming and J lost 8 bases, with 22 bases between them. The CDR3 is CASSRRREQGRGYTF. CDR3 nucleotide sequence: TGTGCCAGCAGCCGGCGGCGAGAGCAGGGCCGGGGCTACACCTTC.